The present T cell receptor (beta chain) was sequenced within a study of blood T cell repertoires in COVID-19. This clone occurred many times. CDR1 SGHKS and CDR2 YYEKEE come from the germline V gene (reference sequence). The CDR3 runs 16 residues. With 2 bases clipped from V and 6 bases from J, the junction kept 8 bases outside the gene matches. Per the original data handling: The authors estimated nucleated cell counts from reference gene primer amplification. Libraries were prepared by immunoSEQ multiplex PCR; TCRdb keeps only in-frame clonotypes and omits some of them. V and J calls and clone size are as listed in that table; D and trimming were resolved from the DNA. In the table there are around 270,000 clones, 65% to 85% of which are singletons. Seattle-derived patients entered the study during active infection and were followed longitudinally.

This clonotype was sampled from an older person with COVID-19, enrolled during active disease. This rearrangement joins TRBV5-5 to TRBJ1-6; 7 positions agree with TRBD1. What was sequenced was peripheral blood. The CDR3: CASSFQEGQINSPLHF. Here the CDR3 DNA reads TGTGCCAGCAGCTTTCAAGAGGGACAGATTAATTCACCCCTCCACTTT.